These 31 T cell receptor beta chains were all obtained from the same sample, sequenced in a study of OX40 agonist ivuxolimab in advanced cancers. The method behind the library was the immunoSEQ multiplex PCR assay. TCRdb took over this immuneACCESS table, retaining in-frame rearrangements with V and J assigned. Such tables are incomplete; in checked studies, under half of the missing clones stem from an unresolved V gene, and the remainder is unexplained. The sample table contains approximately 60,000 clones; only one count was recorded for roughly 83% of them. 0.6% to 0.9% of the sample goes to the ten largest clones. The specimen comprised CD4+ or CD8+ T cells sorted from blood, sampled in a trial of the OX40 agonist ivuxolimab. These receptors were taken from an adult with an advanced solid tumor such as melanoma, head and neck, liver or kidney cancer.

This sequence joins TRBV5-4 and TRBJ1-4; D unresolved. The ends were cut back, 4 bases at V and 2 bases at J, with 9 bases in the middle. The germline gives CDR1 SGHNT, CDR2 YYREEE (reference sequence). The CDR3 is 14 amino acids. The CDR3 nucleotides read TGTGCCAGCAGCCCTCGCGGGACTAATGAAAAACTGTTTTTT. Translating it yields CASSPRGTNEKLFF.

The J gene is TRBJ2-7, the V gene TRBV18; D may be TRBD2 (6 bases). This CDR3 is built from 13 residues. Germline V lookup: CDR1 KGHSH, CDR2 LQKENI. V gave up 6 bases and J gave up 2 bases, with 11 bases separating them. As DNA, the CDR3 is TGTGCCAGCTCCGCGGGGTCGGCCTACGAGCAGTACTTC. Its translation: CASSAGSAYEQYF.

V usage is TRBV10-1 and J usage is TRBJ2-3; D perhaps matches TRBD1 (5 bases). CDR1 is WNHNN and CDR2 is SYGVQD in the germline V gene (reference sequence). CDR3 length: 17 residues. V lost 1 base to trimming and J lost 3 bases, with 17 bases between them. The CDR3 DNA reads TGCGCCAGCAGTGAGTTTGGGAAGGACATGAGGACAGATACGCAGTATTTT. Translation: CASSEFGKDMRTDTQYF.

The table lists this clone with a count of one. The V call is TRBV25-1, the J call TRBJ2-7, with a weak D call TRBD1 (5 bases). The germline CDR1 and CDR2 sequences are MGHDK and SYGVNS. CDR3 length: 15 residues. V was clipped by 1 base and J by 3 bases, with 13 bases between them. CDR3: CASSESWTDIYEQYF. The CDR3 DNA follows: TGTGCCAGCAGTGAATCCTGGACGGACATCTACGAGCAGTACTTC.

The J gene is TRBJ2-1, the V gene TRBV14, with 8 bases identical to TRBD1. This CDR3 has 14 amino acids. Germline CDR1 SGHDN, CDR2 FVKESK. The junction had 5 bases not matched to a gene; V was cut back by 6 bases and J by 4 bases. The CDR3: CASRDRDPYNEQFF. The DNA for the CDR3 is TGTGCCAGCAGGGACAGGGATCCTTACAATGAGCAGTTCTTC.

This clone was seen only a few times. The chain uses TRBV13 and TRBJ1-1; tentative D call: TRBD1 (6 bases). Germline assignment: CDR1 PRHDT and CDR2 FYEKMQ (reference sequence). This CDR3 has 17 amino acids. Trimming left V 3 bases short and J 1 base short, with 18 bases between. CDR3 in DNA: TGTGCCAGCAGCTTCTCTTCTTTCGGGGGGGCGAACACTGAAGCTTTCTTT. This codes for CASSFSSFGGANTEAFF.

The chain links TRBV18 to TRBJ2-1; 10 bases match TRBD2. CDR3 length equals 15 residues. Germline loops: CDR1 KGHSH, CDR2 LQKENI. Trimming took 8 bases from V and 7 from J; bases not matched to a gene: 11. CDR3 loop: CASGKRSGGVNEQFF. The CDR3 DNA is TGTGCCAGCGGGAAGAGGAGCGGGGGGGTAAATGAGCAGTTCTTC.

V and J are TRBV5-6 and TRBJ2-6; D is unclear. Deletions cut 2 bases from V and 0 bases from J, with 6 bases between. The CDR3 has 15 residues. Germline CDR1 reads SGHDT; CDR2 reads YYEEEE. CDR3 in DNA: TGTGCCAGCAGCTTCGGGTCCTCTGGGGCCAACGTCCTGACTTTC. Translated: CASSFGSSGANVLTF.

Worth noting for this clone: At one boundary the junction diverges from the germline segment, which might be a read error. This sample includes further DNA sequences coding for the same CDR3. The J gene is TRBJ2-7, the V gene TRBV5-1; D gene unclear. Per the germline V gene, CDR1 is SGHRS and CDR2 is YFSETQ. The CDR3 runs 14 residues. For the CDR3, the DNA is TGCGCCAGCAGTTTGGTCGGAGTTACCTACGAGCAGTACTTC. Translation gives CASSLVGVTYEQYF.

The chain carries TRBV19 and TRBJ1-1, with a possible D match to TRBD1 (5 bases). Trimming removed 3 bases at V and 5 bases at J, with 16 bases between. Germline V lookup: CDR1 LNHDA, CDR2 SQIVND (reference sequence). This CDR3 comprises 15 residues. CDR3 nucleotides: TGTGCCAGTAGTATCGGGGGAATACAAAAAACTGAAGCTTTCTTT. It yields the protein CASSIGGIQKTEAFF. Looking up the rest from reference TRBV19 and TRBJ1-1 gives the full variable domain: DGGITQSPKYLFRKEGQNVTLSCEQNLNHDAMYWYRQDPGQGLRLIYYSQIVNDFQKGDIAEGYSVSREKKESFPLTVTSAQKNPTAFYLCASSIGGIQKTEAFFGQGTRLTVV.

The chain uses TRBV5-1 and TRBJ1-1; TRBD1 is a possible D gene (5 bases). V lost 5 bases to trimming and J lost 1 base, with 9 bases between them. Germline V gives CDR1 SGHRS, CDR2 YFSETQ. The CDR3 is made up of 13 amino acids. CDR3 sequence reads: CASRSGSNTEAFF. The CDR3 DNA reads as TGCGCCAGCAGATCAGGGTCGAACACTGAAGCTTTCTTT.

The chain recombines TRBV19 with TRBJ2-1; D uncertain. The germline V gene has CDR1 LNHDA and CDR2 SQIVND (reference sequence). The CDR3 runs to 16 residues. V was cut by 2 bases and J by 0 bases, with 11 bases left in between. For the CDR3, the DNA is TGTGCCAGTAGTATACTCGGCAGTAGCTCCTACAATGAGCAGTTCTTC. Residues: CASSILGSSSYNEQFF.

The chain recombines TRBV5-1 with TRBJ2-1, with TRBD2 matching over 8 bases. Trimming removed 3 bases from V and 1 base from J; junction bases left unmatched: 12. This CDR3 has 18 amino acids. Germline lookup yields CDR1 SGHRS and CDR2 YFSETQ. The CDR3 DNA follows: TGCGCCAGCAGCTCTTCTCCCCTCCTAGCGGGTTCCTACAATGAGCAGTTCTTC. Residues: CASSSSPLLAGSYNEQFF.

The genes are TRBV6-5 and TRBJ2-1, with D uncertain. The V gene lost 0 bases and the J gene lost 8 bases, with 8 bases spanning the gap. Germline CDR1 and CDR2: MNHEY and SVGAGI. The CDR3 has 13 residues. Here the CDR3 reads CASSYSFTYEQFF. The CDR3 DNA sequence: TGTGCCAGCAGTTACTCGTTCACCTATGAGCAGTTCTTC.

In its sample, this clone was seen a few times. This sequence joins TRBV2 and TRBJ2-1; D remains unclear. V lost 6 bases and J 4 bases, leaving 4 bases between the germline ends. CDR1 SNHLY and CDR2 FYNNEI come from the germline V gene. The length of the CDR3 is 11 residues. CDR3 residues: CASSSYNEQFF. As DNA, the CDR3 is TGTGCCAGCAGCAGTTACAATGAGCAGTTCTTC.

The chain joins TRBV18 to TRBJ1-4, with 8 bases aligning to TRBD1. Germline CDR1 and CDR2: KGHSH and LQKENI. Trimming cost V 5 bases and J 7 bases; bases outside gene matches: 15. The CDR3 runs to 17 residues. The CDR3 sequence is CASSSGRTGRRGEKLFF. The CDR3 region has the DNA TGTGCCAGCTCATCAGGGCGGACAGGGAGGAGAGGTGAAAAACTGTTTTTT.

The DNA of the CDR3 is TGCGCCAGCAGCCTCCGTCCCGGGACAGGGGAATACGAGCAGTACTTC. Encoded protein: CASSLRPGTGEYEQYF. The rearrangement joins TRBV5-1 to TRBJ2-7; TRBD1 matches at 10 bases. Germline-derived CDR1 and CDR2 are SGHRS and YFSETQ. The CDR3 is made up of 16 amino acids. V shed 4 bases and J 4 bases; nucleotides not matched to a gene: 11.

This chain's CDR3 is CASRTDEGTYEQYF. The CDR3 region has the DNA TGCGCCAGCAGGACCGATGAGGGCACCTACGAGCAGTACTTC. The chain combines TRBV5-1 with TRBJ2-7; tentatively, D is TRBD2 (5 bases). The germline gives CDR1 SGHRS, CDR2 YFSETQ. CDR3 size: 14 residues. Trimming took off 5 bases at V and 2 bases at J, with 14 bases between the two ends.

The V call is TRBV15, the J call TRBJ2-7; 9 bases map to TRBD1. The ends lost 1 base at V and 2 bases at J; junction bases unmatched: 3. The CDR3 covers 15 residues. CDR1 is LNHNV and CDR2 is YYDKDF in the germline V gene (reference sequence). CDR3: CATSRGDRVTYEQYF. CDR3 in DNA: TGTGCCACCAGCAGAGGGGACAGGGTAACCTACGAGCAGTACTTC.

The chain employs TRBV2 and TRBJ2-1; no reliable D call. Germline V gives CDR1 SNHLY, CDR2 FYNNEI. Trimming stripped 2 bases from V and 9 bases from J, with 11 bases between. The CDR3 extends over 13 amino acids. CDR3 protein: CASSENAPGEQFF. CDR3 nucleotide sequence: TGTGCCAGCAGTGAAAACGCGCCAGGTGAGCAGTTCTTC.

The CDR3 here is CASSRDLPSRFPDTQYF. CDR3 coding DNA: TGCGCCAGCAGCCGGGACCTACCCTCTAGGTTTCCAGATACGCAGTATTTT. The genes are TRBV5-1 and TRBJ2-3, with D perhaps assigned TRBD1 or TRBD2 (5 bases each). Between the trimmed V and J ends, which lost 4 bases and 4 bases, there was a span of 22 bases. There are 17 residues in the CDR3. CDR1 is SGHRS and CDR2 is YFSETQ in the germline V gene.

This chain uses TRBV27 with TRBJ1-5; tentatively, D is TRBD1 (6 bases). Germline CDR1 and CDR2: MNHEY and SMNVEV (reference sequence). Between the trimmed V and J ends, which lost 5 bases and 5 bases, there was a span of 16 bases. The CDR3 contains 15 residues. The CDR3 region is CASSLWANRDQPQHF. In DNA form, the CDR3 reads TGTGCCAGCAGTCTTTGGGCCAACAGGGATCAGCCCCAGCATTTT.

The V call is TRBV6-5, the J call TRBJ2-3; the match to TRBD1 covers 7 bases. The CDR3 totals 11 residues. CDR1 and CDR2 (germline): MNHEY, SVGAGI. V shed 7 bases and J 6 bases; nucleotides not matched to a gene: 1. CDR3 nucleotides: TGTGCCAGCACCAGGGGGGATACGCAGTATTTT. Its protein is CASTRGDTQYF.

This chain links TRBV19 with TRBJ1-2; D ambiguous. The V and J ends lost 3 bases and 7 bases respectively, with 12 bases between them. Germline lookup yields CDR1 LNHDA and CDR2 SQIVND (reference sequence). The CDR3 loop spans 13 amino acids. The CDR3 DNA is TGTGCCAGTAGTATGAGGGCGGGGAGTGGCTACACCTTC. It specifies CASSMRAGSGYTF.

The chain combines TRBV2 with TRBJ2-2, with D uncertain. Germline-derived CDR1 and CDR2 are SNHLY and FYNNEI. Between the trimmed V and J ends, which lost 7 bases and 2 bases, there was a span of 17 bases. The CDR3 totals 16 residues. Here the CDR3 reads CASKSPGIRNTGELFF. CDR3 in DNA: TGTGCCAGCAAATCCCCTGGGATTAGAAACACCGGGGAGCTGTTTTTT.

This clone appeared a single time. The J gene is TRBJ2-7, the V gene TRBV29-1, with 12 bases fitting TRBD1. This CDR3 has 14 residues. The J segment lost 6 bases and the V segment lost 6 bases, leaving 9 bases of the junction unmatched. Looked up from germline, CDR1 is SQVTM and CDR2 is ANQGSEA. The CDR3 DNA sequence: TGCAGCGTCCAGAGGGGGGACAGGGGGCGCGAGCAGTACTTC. This gives the protein CSVQRGDRGREQYF.

The rearrangement joins TRBV5-6 to TRBJ2-5; tentatively, D is TRBD2 (6 bases). The CDR3 sequence is 15 residues long. CDR1 SGHDT and CDR2 YYEEEE come from the germline V gene. Trimming took off 1 base at V and 0 bases at J, with 10 bases between the two ends. The CDR3 nucleotides read TGTGCCAGCAGCTTGCCGGGACTCCACCAAGAGACCCAGTACTTC. It encodes CASSLPGLHQETQYF.

The chain joins TRBV6-4 to TRBJ2-1; D ambiguous. V was cut by 6 bases and J by 8 bases, with 14 bases left in between. CDR1 is MRHNA and CDR2 is SNTAGT in the germline V gene. The CDR3 has 13 amino acids. The CDR3 coding sequence is TGTGCCAGCAGCCGTACAAATTTCCATGAGCAGTTCTTC. Its protein product is CASSRTNFHEQFF.

This clone is medium-sized. The J gene is TRBJ1-1, the V gene TRBV4-1; D gene unclear. V lost 5 bases and J lost 0, with 19 bases in between. From germline, CDR1 is MGHRA and CDR2 YSYEKL. This CDR3 is built from 17 residues. In nucleotides, the CDR3 is TGCGCCAGCAGCGGTCGAGGCGGGCGAAGCGTGAACACTGAAGCTTTCTTT. This sequence encodes CASSGRGGRSVNTEAFF.

The V call is TRBV7-3, the J call TRBJ2-5, with TRBD1 matching over 7 bases. The V gene's germline CDR1 is SGHTA and CDR2 FQGTGA. This CDR3 spans 13 amino acids. The ends lost 5 bases at V and 7 bases at J; junction bases unmatched: 7. CDR3 sequence reads: CASSLGTAGTQYF. DNA of the CDR3: TGTGCCAGCAGCCTTGGGACAGCTGGGACCCAGTACTTC.

This clone was observed a few times. The genes are TRBV6-6 and TRBJ1-5; D remains ambiguous. Trimming removed 4 bases at V and 4 bases at J, with 8 bases between. Germline CDR1 and CDR2: MNHNY and SVGAGI (reference sequence). This CDR3 has 13 amino acids. CDR3 sequence: CASSFTQNQPQHF. The CDR3 DNA reads as TGTGCCAGCAGTTTTACGCAGAATCAGCCCCAGCATTTT.